What follows are 7 T cell receptor beta chains derived from one specimen sequenced in a study of cytomegalovirus exposure and HLA in healthy donors (dated by TCRdb to 2016 to 2017). Libraries were constructed by the immunoSEQ multiplex PCR assay. For the multiplex PCR, a mixture combining 60 forward primers for TCR Vbeta segments and 13 reverse primers for TCR Jbeta segments was used. Imported from immuneACCESS, the table was reduced by TCRdb to in-frame sequences with V and J called. These copies leave out some clones; in studies compared against another copy, an unresolved V gene accounts for under half, and the cause of the remainder is not known. In all, the sample holds approximately 35,000 clones, and about two thirds of those were seen once. About 9.5% of the sample is taken by the ten largest. What was sequenced was PBMCs. The receptors derive from a man between 35 and 55 years old in good health and CMV-seropositive.

The V call is TRBV10-3, the J call TRBJ2-7; 9 positions agree with TRBD1. Germline V gene data show CDR1 as ENHRY and CDR2 as SYGVKD. V gave up 6 bases and J gave up 6 bases; unmatched junction bases: 18. This CDR3 has 17 amino acids. The CDR3 bases are TGTGCCATCAGACCCGACCCGGGACAGGGCGCCCCGCTCGAGCAGTACTTC. It encodes CAIRPDPGQGAPLEQYF.

V gene TRBV6-5 combines with J gene TRBJ2-2; 8 bases fit TRBD2. The ends lost 2 bases at V and 4 bases at J; junction bases unmatched: 6. Germline V gives CDR1 MNHEY, CDR2 SVGAGI. The CDR3 has 16 amino acids. Here the CDR3 DNA reads TGTGCCAGCAGTTACAAGCGGGGGATGGGCACCGGGGAGCTGTTTTTT. Protein product: CASSYKRGMGTGELFF.

V is TRBV5-6 and J is TRBJ1-2, with D perhaps matching TRBD1 (5 bases). CDR1 and CDR2 from the germline V gene are SGHDT and YYEEEE. The V and J ends lost 3 bases and 4 bases respectively, with 16 bases between them. This CDR3 is 15 amino acids long. The CDR3 sequence is CASSWRGAVGYGYTF. For the CDR3, the DNA is TGTGCCAGCAGCTGGCGTGGGGCAGTTGGCTATGGCTACACCTTC. Full variable domain (outside the CDR3, taken from reference TRBV5-6 and TRBJ1-2): DAGVTQSPTHLIKTRGQQVTLRCSPKSGHDTVSWYQQALGQGPQFIFQYYEEEERQRGNFPDRFSGHQFPNYSSELNVNALLLGDSALYLCASSWRGAVGYGYTFGSGTRLTVV.

The CDR3 spells CASRVGQAYEQYF. The DNA for the CDR3 is TGTGCCAGCCGGGTGGGACAGGCTTACGAGCAGTACTTC. V and J are TRBV6-5 and TRBJ2-7; 8 bases fit TRBD1. The CDR3 has 13 residues. The V gene's germline CDR1 is MNHEY and CDR2 SVGAGI. V shed 8 bases, J shed 4 bases, and the junction held 7 bases outside the gene matches.

The genes are TRBV5-6 and TRBJ2-7; TRBD2 might be the D (6 bases). V lost 0 bases, J lost 0 bases, and 10 bases lay in between. CDR1 SGHDT and CDR2 YYEEEE come from the germline V gene. The CDR3 is made up of 15 amino acids. CDR3 nucleotides: TGTGCCAGCAGCTTGGCCGGGAGAGTCTCCTACGAGCAGTACTTC. Translating gives CASSLAGRVSYEQYF.

V gene TRBV14 combines with J gene TRBJ1-1; unclear D gene. Trimming cost V 0 bases and J 2 bases, with 10 bases left between them. The CDR3 has 15 amino acids. Per germline, CDR1 SGHDN and CDR2 FVKESK. Here the CDR3 reads CASSQEERRNTEAFF. The DNA of the CDR3 is TGTGCCAGCAGCCAAGAAGAGCGGAGAAACACTGAAGCTTTCTTT.

The table lists this clone with a few counts. The V gene is TRBV18, the J gene TRBJ2-5; 9 bases match TRBD1. Germline trimming cut 9 bases from V and 0 bases from J; bases unmatched to any gene: 5. This CDR3 has 14 amino acids. CDR1 KGHSH and CDR2 LQKENI come from the germline V gene. In DNA, the CDR3 is TGTGCCAGTCTCCGGGACAGGGACCAAGAGACCCAGTACTTC. It encodes CASLRDRDQETQYF.